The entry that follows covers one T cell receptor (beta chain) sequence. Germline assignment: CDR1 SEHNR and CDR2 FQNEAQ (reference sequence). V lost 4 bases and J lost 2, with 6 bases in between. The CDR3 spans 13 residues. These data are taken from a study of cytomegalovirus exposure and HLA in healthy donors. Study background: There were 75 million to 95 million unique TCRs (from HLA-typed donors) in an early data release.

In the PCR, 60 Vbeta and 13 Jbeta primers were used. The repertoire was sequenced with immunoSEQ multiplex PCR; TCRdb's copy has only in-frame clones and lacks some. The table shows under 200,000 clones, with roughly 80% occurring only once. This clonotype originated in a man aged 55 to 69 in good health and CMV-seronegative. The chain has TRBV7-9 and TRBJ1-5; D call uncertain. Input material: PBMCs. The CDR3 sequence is CASSWGGNQPQHF. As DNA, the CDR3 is TGTGCCAGCAGCTGGGGAGGCAATCAGCCCCAGCATTTT. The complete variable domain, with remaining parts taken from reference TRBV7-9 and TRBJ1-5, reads DTGVSQNPRHKITKRGQNVTFRCDPISEHNRLYWYRQTLGQGPEFLTYFQNEAQLEKSRLLSDRFSAERPKGSFSTLEIQRTEQGDSAMYLCASSWGGNQPQHFGDGTRLSIL.